This TCR beta chain was captured in a study of blood T cell repertoires in COVID-19. Study context: Acute and convalescent COVID-19 samples came from the United States, Italy and Spain. PBMCs, B-cell-depleted T cells, or T cells provided the cDNA or gDNA that made up the material.

This clone was picked up one time. Original processing methods: Nucleated cell number was recorded as an estimate derived from reference gene primer amplification. Repertoires were generated with immunoSEQ multiplex PCR, while TCRdb's copy carries only in-frame clones and drops some. Clonal size and the V and J genes are those of that table, whereas D and trimming came from the DNA. The profile shows about 280,000 clones, about nine tenths of them singletons. Trimming cost V 2 bases and J 0 bases, with 8 bases left between them. Germline V lookup: CDR1 LNHDA, CDR2 SQIVND (reference sequence). This CDR3 spans 14 amino acids.

This receptor was identified in a woman aged 45-59 years who had recovered from COVID-19. The J gene is TRBJ2-7, the V gene TRBV19; no clear D. Sequenced input: peripheral blood. DNA of the CDR3: TGTGCCAGTAGTATAAAATCCAGCTCCTACGAGCAGTACTTC. Amino acid sequence: CASSIKSSSYEQYF.